The 15 T cell receptor beta chains presented below share a single source sample, sequenced in a study of T cells in localized non-small cell lung cancer. Measured with immunoSEQ multiplex PCR; TCRdb has only the in-frame clones, and not every one. The sample yields 40,000 or so clones, around 86% seen once. The sample was peripheral blood mononuclear cells, taken before any cancer treatment. These receptors were obtained from a male donor older than 55 with stage II lung adenocarcinoma.

This chain uses TRBV7-2 with TRBJ1-2; the match to TRBD1 covers 7 bases. The V gene's germline CDR1 is SGHTA and CDR2 FQGNSA. V shed 5 bases and J 4 bases; nucleotides not matched to a gene: 7. CDR3 length: 14 amino acids. The CDR3 nucleotides are TGTGCCAGCAGCCGACAGGGAGGGCCCTATGGCTACACCTTC. Translated: CASSRQGGPYGYTF.

The chain carries TRBV28 and TRBJ2-7; 8 bases agree with TRBD2. The CDR3 consists of 16 residues. Germline V gene lookup returns CDR1 MDHEN and CDR2 SYDVKM. The J segment lost 2 bases and the V segment lost 10 bases, leaving 16 bases of the junction unmatched. Written as DNA, the CDR3 is TGTGCCACCACTGGAGCGGGGGCAGGGGAGCCCTACGAGCAGTACTTC. Translation: CATTGAGAGEPYEQYF.

V and J are TRBV19 and TRBJ1-2, with 7 bases fitting TRBD1. Germline CDR1 and CDR2: LNHDA and SQIVND (reference sequence). This CDR3 is built from 20 residues. V was clipped by 3 bases and J by 2 bases; unmatched bases: 21. DNA of the CDR3: TGTGCCAGTAGTATTCTAAGGGGGCAACAGGGGCAACGAGAGAACTATGGCTACACCTTC. This gives the protein CASSILRGQQGQRENYGYTF.

This chain connects TRBV6-6 to TRBJ2-1, with 8 bases aligning to TRBD2. Germline CDR1 is MNHNY and CDR2 is SVGAGI (reference sequence). This CDR3 spans 14 amino acids. J gave up 4 bases and V 4 bases, and 3 bases lay outside the gene matches. CDR3 region: CASSSASGYNEQFF. The CDR3 DNA follows: TGTGCCAGCAGTTCGGCTAGCGGGTACAATGAGCAGTTCTTC.

CDR3 residues: CASSVSGTGGTEAFF. In DNA form, the CDR3 reads TGTGCCAGCAGCGTATCCGGGACAGGGGGCACTGAAGCTTTCTTT. The chain recombines TRBV5-4 with TRBJ1-1, with 11 bases that match TRBD1. The CDR3 is made up of 15 amino acids. Losses at the gene ends were 4 bases for V and 4 bases for J; bases not matched to a gene: 6. Germline V gene data show CDR1 as SGHNT and CDR2 as YYREEE (reference sequence).

The chain has TRBV5-4 and TRBJ2-3, with a tentative D call TRBD2 (6 bases). The V gene lost 3 bases and the J gene lost 1 base, with 9 bases spanning the gap. Germline V gene data show CDR1 as SGHNT and CDR2 as YYREEE (reference sequence). This CDR3 spans 14 amino acids. CDR3 protein: CASSWRLGTDTQYF. The CDR3 DNA is TGTGCCAGCAGCTGGAGACTAGGCACAGATACGCAGTATTTT. The full variable domain, completed using reference TRBV5-4 and TRBJ2-3, is ETGVTQSPTHLIKTRGQQVTLRCSSQSGHNTVSWYQQALGQGPQFIFQYYREEENGRGNFPPRFSGLQFPNYSSELNVNALELDDSALYLCASSWRLGTDTQYFGPGTRLTVL.

CDR3 DNA: TGCGCCAGCAGCCAGAACACTGAAGCTTTCTTT. Translated, it gives CASSQNTEAFF. The chain has TRBV5-1 and TRBJ1-1; D gene ambiguous. Between the trimmed V and J ends, which lost 4 bases and 1 base, there was a span of 2 bases. This CDR3 is built from 11 residues. Germline CDR1 and CDR2: SGHRS and YFSETQ.

This clone was observed a handful of times. This rearrangement joins TRBV5-1 to TRBJ2-5; 11 bases are shared with TRBD1. V was pared by 2 bases and J by 5 bases, with 8 bases of the junction left unmatched. The germline CDR1 and CDR2 sequences are SGHRS and YFSETQ. The CDR3 extends over 16 amino acids. CDR3 region: CASSFGDRGAGETQYF. CDR3 in DNA: TGCGCCAGCAGCTTTGGGGACAGGGGGGCTGGGGAGACCCAGTACTTC.

V and J are TRBV29-1 and TRBJ1-2, with 8 bases matching TRBD1. Per the germline V gene, CDR1 is SQVTM and CDR2 is ANQGSEA. The CDR3 totals 11 residues. V gave up 7 bases and J gave up 6 bases; unmatched junction bases: 4. DNA for the CDR3: TGCAGCGCCCTGGACAGGGATGGCTACACCTTC. Its protein is CSALDRDGYTF.

The chain uses TRBV28 and TRBJ1-2; unclear D gene. Trimming took off 4 bases at V and 4 bases at J, with 4 bases between the two ends. The CDR3 is 11 amino acids. Germline-derived CDR1 and CDR2 are MDHEN and SYDVKM. The CDR3 region is CASSSSYGYTF. DNA for the CDR3: TGTGCCAGCAGTTCGAGCTATGGCTACACCTTC.

The V gene is TRBV5-1, the J gene TRBJ2-5; D is unresolved. V gave up 7 bases and J gave up 4 bases, with 11 bases separating them. This CDR3 contains 12 residues. In germline, CDR1 is SGHRS, CDR2 YFSETQ. CDR3 sequence: CASSPTGETQYF. Here the CDR3 DNA reads TGCGCCAGCTCCCCCACGGGAGAGACCCAGTACTTC.

J is TRBJ1-1 and V is TRBV10-3; unclear D gene. Trimming stripped 6 bases from V and 2 bases from J, with 10 bases between. The CDR3 consists of 13 residues. CDR1 is ENHRY and CDR2 is SYGVKD in the germline V gene. In DNA form, the CDR3 reads TGTGCCATCAGGACGAGTAGAAACACTGAAGCTTTCTTT. Encoded protein: CAIRTSRNTEAFF.

The chain carries TRBV7-2 and TRBJ1-2; D call uncertain. V lost 5 bases to trimming and J lost 5 bases, with 18 bases between them. This CDR3 region has 15 residues. Germline V CDR1 and CDR2: SGHTA, FQGNSA. The chain's CDR3 is CASSPAGGLGYGYTF. CDR3 nucleotide sequence: TGTGCCAGCAGCCCTGCGGGAGGGCTAGGGTATGGCTACACCTTC.

The rearrangement joins TRBV7-4 to TRBJ1-5, with D unclear. The CDR3 is made up of 12 amino acids. Germline loops: CDR1 SGHVT, CDR2 SQSDAQ. V lost 1 base, J lost 7 bases, and 5 bases lay in between. Written as DNA, the CDR3 is TGTGCCAGCAGCTTAGGGTCCCAGCCCCAGCATTTT. It is translated as CASSLGSQPQHF.

The V call is TRBV30, the J call TRBJ1-6; 10 bases agree with TRBD1. The CDR3 is 15 amino acids. The J segment lost 8 bases and the V segment lost 2 bases, leaving 6 bases of the junction unmatched. Germline assignment: CDR1 GTSNPN and CDR2 SVGIG (reference sequence). The CDR3 loop reads CAWSTGQGGYSPLHF. In DNA form, the CDR3 reads TGTGCCTGGAGTACCGGACAGGGGGGATATTCACCCCTCCACTTT.